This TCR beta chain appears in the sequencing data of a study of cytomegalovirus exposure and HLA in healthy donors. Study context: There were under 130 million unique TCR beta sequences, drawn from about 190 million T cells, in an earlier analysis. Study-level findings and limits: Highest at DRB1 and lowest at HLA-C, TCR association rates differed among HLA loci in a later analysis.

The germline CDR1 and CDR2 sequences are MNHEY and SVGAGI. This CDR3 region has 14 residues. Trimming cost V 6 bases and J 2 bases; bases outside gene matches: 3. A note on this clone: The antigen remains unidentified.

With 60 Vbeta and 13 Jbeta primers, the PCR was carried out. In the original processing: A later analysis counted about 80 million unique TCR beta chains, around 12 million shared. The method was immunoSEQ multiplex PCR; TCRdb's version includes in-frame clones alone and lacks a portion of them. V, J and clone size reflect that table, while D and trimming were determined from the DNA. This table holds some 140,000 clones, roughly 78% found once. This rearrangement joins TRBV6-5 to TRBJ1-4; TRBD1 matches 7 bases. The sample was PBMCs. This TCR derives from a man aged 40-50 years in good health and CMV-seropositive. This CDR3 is CASSETGTNEKLFF. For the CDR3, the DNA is TGTGCCAGCAGCGAGACAGGGACTAATGAAAAACTGTTTTTT.